This T cell receptor beta chain derives from a study of blood T cells in healthy people across ages. This clonotype has only a few counts. Its specificity is unknown. Study-wide results and limits: Naive T cell percentage and TCR beta diversity correlated strongly. Diversity figures based on one million T cells were deemed too low.

A second PCR of 7 to 11 cycles used a sample-barcoded 5' primer and a J-beta primer mix. Template switching added a 12-random-nucleotide identifier to every cDNA molecule. TCRdb ran MiXCR on the 5' RACE reads and lists one entry per CDR3 protein. The table has 1.5 million or so distinct CDR3 sequences, around 39% seen once; the top ten hold roughly 7.9%. This CDR3 has 15 residues. The germline gives CDR1 SGHRS, CDR2 YFSETQ. V was pared by 4 bases and J by 13 bases, with 12 bases of the junction left unmatched. Per-sample PBMC isolation yielded at least 6 million cells. The V call is TRBV5-1, the J call TRBJ2-4; 12 positions match TRBD1. The material sequenced was blood. The sequence derives from a woman aged 18-35 years in good health. The CDR3 sequence: CASSGPGQGASEQYF. The DNA of the CDR3 is TGCGCCAGCAGCGGTCCGGGACAGGGGGCCAGTGAGCAGTACTTC.